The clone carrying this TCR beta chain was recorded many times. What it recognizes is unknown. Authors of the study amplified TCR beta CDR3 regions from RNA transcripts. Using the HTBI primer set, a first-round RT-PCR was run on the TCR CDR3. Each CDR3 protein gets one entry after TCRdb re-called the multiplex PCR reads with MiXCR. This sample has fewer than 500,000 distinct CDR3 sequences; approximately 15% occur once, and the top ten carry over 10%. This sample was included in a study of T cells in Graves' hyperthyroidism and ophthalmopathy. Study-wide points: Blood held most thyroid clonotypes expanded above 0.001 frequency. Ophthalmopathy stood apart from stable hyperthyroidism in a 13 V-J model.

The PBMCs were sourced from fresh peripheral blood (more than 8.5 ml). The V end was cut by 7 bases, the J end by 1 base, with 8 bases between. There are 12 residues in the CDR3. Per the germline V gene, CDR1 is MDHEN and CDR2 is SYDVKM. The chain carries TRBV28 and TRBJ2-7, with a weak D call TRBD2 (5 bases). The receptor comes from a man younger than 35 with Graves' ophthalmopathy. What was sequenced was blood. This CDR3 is CASTTGSYEQYF. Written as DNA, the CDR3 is TGTGCCAGCACCACGGGGTCCTACGAGCAGTACTTC.